This T cell receptor (beta chain) was identified during a study of blood T cell repertoires in COVID-19. Authors' processing steps: Amplification of reference gene primers was used by the study to estimate nucleated cell counts. The repertoire was sequenced with immunoSEQ multiplex PCR; TCRdb's copy has only in-frame clones and lacks some. Clone size and V and J calls were adopted from that table, with D and trimming inferred from the DNA. The sample contains under 300,000 clones, over 75% of which appear only once. This CDR3 spans 15 amino acids. Trimming stripped 6 bases from V and 5 bases from J, with 16 bases between. Germline loops: CDR1 MDHEN, CDR2 SYDVKM.

What was sequenced was peripheral blood. V is TRBV28 and J is TRBJ2-2, with a weak D call TRBD2 (5 bases). This receptor was identified in a human donor in a cohort sampled during active COVID-19. Here the CDR3 DNA reads TGTGCCAGCAGCTTAGGCGACTACCGTACCGGGGAGCTGTTTTTT. Protein: CASSLGDYRTGELFF.